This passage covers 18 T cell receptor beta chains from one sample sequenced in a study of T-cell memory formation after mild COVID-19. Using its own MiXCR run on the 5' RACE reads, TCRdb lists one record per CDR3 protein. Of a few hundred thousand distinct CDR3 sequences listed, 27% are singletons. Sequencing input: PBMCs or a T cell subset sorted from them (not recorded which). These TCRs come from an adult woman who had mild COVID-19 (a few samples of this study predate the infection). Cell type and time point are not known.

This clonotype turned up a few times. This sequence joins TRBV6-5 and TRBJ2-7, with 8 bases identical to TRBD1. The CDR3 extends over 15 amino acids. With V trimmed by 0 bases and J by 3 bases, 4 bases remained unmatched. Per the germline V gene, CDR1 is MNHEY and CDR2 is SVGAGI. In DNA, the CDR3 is TGTGCCAGCAGTTACTCGGGACAGGACATCTACGAGCAGTACTTC. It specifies CASSYSGQDIYEQYF.

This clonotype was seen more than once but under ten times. The CDR3 sequence is CSARAQVGEGPYEQYF. The DNA of the CDR3 is TGCAGTGCTAGAGCCCAGGTTGGGGAAGGCCCTTACGAGCAGTACTTC. The rearrangement links TRBV20-1 to TRBJ2-7; D ambiguous. The CDR3 is 16 amino acids. Germline assignment: CDR1 DFQATT and CDR2 SNEGSKA (reference sequence). V gave up 1 base and J gave up 4 bases, with 20 bases separating them.

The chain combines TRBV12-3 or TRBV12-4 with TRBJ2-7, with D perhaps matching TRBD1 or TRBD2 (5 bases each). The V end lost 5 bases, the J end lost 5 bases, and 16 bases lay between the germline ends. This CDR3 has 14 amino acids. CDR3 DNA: TGTGCCAGCAGTCCCGGGACCCGTGTGCACGAGCAGTACTTC. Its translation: CASSPGTRVHEQYF.

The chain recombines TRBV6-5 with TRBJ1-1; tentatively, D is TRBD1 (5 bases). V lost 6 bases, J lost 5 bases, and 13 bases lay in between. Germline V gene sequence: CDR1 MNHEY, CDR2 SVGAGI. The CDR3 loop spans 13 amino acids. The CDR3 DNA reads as TGTGCCAGCAGCGCCGCAGGGAGGACTGAAGCTTTCTTT. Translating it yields CASSAAGRTEAFF.

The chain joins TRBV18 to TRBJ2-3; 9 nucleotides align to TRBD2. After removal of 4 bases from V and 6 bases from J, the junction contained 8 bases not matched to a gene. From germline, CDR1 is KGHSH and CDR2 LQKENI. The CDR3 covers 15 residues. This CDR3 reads CASSLPGLAADTQYF. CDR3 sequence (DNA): TGTGCCAGCTCACTACCGGGACTAGCAGCCGATACGCAGTATTTT.

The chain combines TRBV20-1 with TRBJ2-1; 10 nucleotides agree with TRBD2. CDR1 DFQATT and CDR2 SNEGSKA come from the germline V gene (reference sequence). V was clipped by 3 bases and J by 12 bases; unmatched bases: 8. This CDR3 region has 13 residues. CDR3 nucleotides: TGCAGTGCTAGTCCGGCTAGCGGGAGTTGGCAGTTCTTC. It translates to CSASPASGSWQFF.

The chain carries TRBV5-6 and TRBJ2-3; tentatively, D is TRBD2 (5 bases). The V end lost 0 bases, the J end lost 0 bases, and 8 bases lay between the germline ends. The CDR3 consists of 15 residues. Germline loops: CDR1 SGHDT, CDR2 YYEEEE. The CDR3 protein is CASSLARGSTDTQYF. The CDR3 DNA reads TGTGCCAGCAGCTTGGCCCGGGGAAGCACAGATACGCAGTATTTT.

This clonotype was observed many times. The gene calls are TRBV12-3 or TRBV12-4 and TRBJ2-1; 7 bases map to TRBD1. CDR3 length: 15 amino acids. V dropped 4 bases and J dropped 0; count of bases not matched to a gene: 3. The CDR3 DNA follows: TGTGCCAGCAGTTCCCGGACAGGCTCCTACAATGAGCAGTTCTTC. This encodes CASSSRTGSYNEQFF.

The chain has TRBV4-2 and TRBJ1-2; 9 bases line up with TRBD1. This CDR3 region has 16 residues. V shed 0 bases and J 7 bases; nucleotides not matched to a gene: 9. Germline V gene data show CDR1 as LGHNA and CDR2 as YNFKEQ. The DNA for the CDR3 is TGTGCCAGCAGCCAAGATATCCGGGACAGGGCGGGTGGCTACACCTTC. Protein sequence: CASSQDIRDRAGGYTF.

Here the CDR3 DNA reads TGTGCCTGGAGTGTACTGGGGAAAGAGACCCAGTACTTC. Its translation: CAWSVLGKETQYF. The genes are TRBV30 and TRBJ2-5; no clear D gene. Germline assignment: CDR1 GTSNPN and CDR2 SVGIG (reference sequence). With 0 bases removed from V and 3 bases from J, the gap between germline ends came to 8 bases. The CDR3 extends over 13 amino acids.

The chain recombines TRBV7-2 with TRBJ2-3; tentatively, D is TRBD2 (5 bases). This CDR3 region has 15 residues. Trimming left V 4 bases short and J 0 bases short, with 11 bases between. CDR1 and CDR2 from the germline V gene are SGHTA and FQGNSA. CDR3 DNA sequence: TGTGCCAGCAGCTGGACGGGGAGAAGCACAGATACGCAGTATTTT. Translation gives CASSWTGRSTDTQYF.

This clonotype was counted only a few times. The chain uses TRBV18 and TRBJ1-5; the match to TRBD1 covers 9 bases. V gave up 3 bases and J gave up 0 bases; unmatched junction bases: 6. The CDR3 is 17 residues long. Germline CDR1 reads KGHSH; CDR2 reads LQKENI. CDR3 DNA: TGTGCCAGCTCACCTTCTGGACAGGGGTATAGCAATCAGCCCCAGCATTTT. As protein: CASSPSGQGYSNQPQHF.

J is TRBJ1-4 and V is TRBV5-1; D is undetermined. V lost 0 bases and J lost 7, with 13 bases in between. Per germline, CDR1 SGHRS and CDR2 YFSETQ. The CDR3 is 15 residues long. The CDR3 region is CASSLGWAGGEKLFF. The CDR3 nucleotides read TGCGCCAGCAGCTTGGGTTGGGCTGGTGGTGAAAAACTGTTTTTT.

The CDR3 DNA is TGTGCCAGCGCCTTCTACTCCACGCCAGAGACCCAGTACTTC. Residues: CASAFYSTPETQYF. The V and J genes are TRBV14 and TRBJ2-5; D is uncertain. This CDR3 region has 14 residues. CDR1 SGHDN and CDR2 FVKESK come from the germline V gene. The V and J ends lost 8 bases and 4 bases respectively, with 17 bases between them.

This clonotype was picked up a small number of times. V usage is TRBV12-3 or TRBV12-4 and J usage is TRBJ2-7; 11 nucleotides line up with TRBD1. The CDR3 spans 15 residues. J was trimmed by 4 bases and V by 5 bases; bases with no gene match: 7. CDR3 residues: CASSTTGTGGYEQYF. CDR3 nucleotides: TGTGCCAGCAGTACAACCGGGACAGGGGGATACGAGCAGTACTTC.

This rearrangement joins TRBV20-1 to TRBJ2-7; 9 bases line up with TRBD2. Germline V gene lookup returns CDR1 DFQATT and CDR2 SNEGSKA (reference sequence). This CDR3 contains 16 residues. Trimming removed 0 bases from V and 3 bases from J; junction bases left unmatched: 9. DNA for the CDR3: TGCAGTGCTAGAGATAGGTTGACTAGCGGAAGCTACGAGCAGTACTTC. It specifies CSARDRLTSGSYEQYF.

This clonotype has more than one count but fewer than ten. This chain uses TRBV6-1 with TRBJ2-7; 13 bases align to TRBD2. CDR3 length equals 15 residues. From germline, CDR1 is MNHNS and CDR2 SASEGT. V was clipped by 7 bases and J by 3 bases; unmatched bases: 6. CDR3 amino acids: CASTPGLAGIYEQYF. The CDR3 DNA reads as TGTGCCAGCACCCCGGGACTAGCGGGAATCTACGAGCAGTACTTC.

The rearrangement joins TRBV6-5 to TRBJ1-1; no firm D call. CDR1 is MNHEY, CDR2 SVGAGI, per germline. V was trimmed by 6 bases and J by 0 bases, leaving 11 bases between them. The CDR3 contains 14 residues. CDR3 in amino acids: CASRQRRLNTEAFF. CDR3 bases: TGTGCCAGCAGACAACGGAGGCTGAACACTGAAGCTTTCTTT.